The source of this T cell receptor (beta chain) is a study of blood T cell repertoires in COVID-19 (dated by TCRdb to the early 2020s). Looking at the study overall: Samples covering the acute and convalescent phases of COVID-19 were provided by collaborators in the United States, Italy and Spain. The material from the prospective study consisted of cDNA or gDNA derived from T cells, B-cell-depleted T cells, or PBMCs. Deeply sampled blood TCRbeta repertoires from subjects exposed to, actively infected with, or recovered from COVID-19 were included in the dataset. The repertoires were made available in a free public database intended to serve as a resource for research on the immune response to SARS-CoV-2. Samples came from the ongoing ImmuneRACE study (first 160 participants) plus 1,254 subjects from 6 global collaborators. Sample metadata almost always included a de-identified subject ID, COVID-19 status, age in years and sex. Where available, HLA class I and class II types were taken from metadata supplied by the sample provider and were not determined by assay-based typing. What the work shows at the level of the full study, not this receptor alone: The quantity of clinical and demographic metadata differed by source and by participant and was supplied without curation.

The CDR3 measures 14 amino acids from cysteine to phenylalanine. Kept here is only the CDR3 DNA, which spans 42 bases and is read in frame from base 1. Via the germline V gene, CDR1 is LGHNA and CDR2 YSLEER. Deletion took 2 bases off V and 5 bases off J, with a span of 13 bases between the germline ends. TCRbeta CDR3 regions were amplified from genomic DNA using the immunoSEQ Assay, a bias-controlled multiplex PCR. The study's processing was this. The number of nucleated cells in each sample was estimated from the amplification of reference gene primers within the assay. To quantify the absolute abundance of each unique TCRbeta CDR3 rearrangement, sequence reads were collapsed and filtered. For each sample, productive Simpson clonality was calculated as the square root of Simpson's diversity index over productive rearrangements. TCRdb carries this immuneACCESS record with in-frame sequences only. Its versions omit some clonotypes, under half of them owing to an unresolved V gene in the studies checked, with the rest unexplained. The V and J calls and clone size were taken over from that table, and D and trimming were inferred from the DNA. The sample table records some 270,000 clones; over 75% of these occur just once. Jointly, the top ten make up 0.85% to 0.9% of the sample.

At one collaborating source in Seattle, patients were enrolled during active infection and were followed longitudinally through the course of disease. Collaborating institutions collected whole blood in K2EDTA tubes following their own protocols. For TCRbeta analysis, collaborator samples were shipped as frozen whole blood, as isolated PBMCs, or as DNA extracted from either sample type. Turning to this clone: The antigen it binds to is not known. Within one base of it there is no much larger clone, and no base qualities were kept.

This TCR was recovered from a human donor with COVID-19, enrolled during active disease. The donor label of this sample is uncertain. Input material: peripheral blood. The chain is assembled from TRBV4-3 and TRBJ2-7; the D gene remains uncertain. The nucleotides read TGCGCCAGCAGCCAAAGACATTTCTCGGACGAGCAGTACTTC. Its protein reads: CASSQRHFSDEQYF.